This T cell receptor (beta chain) came from a study of PD-L1 blockade in urothelial cancer. Measured with immunoSEQ multiplex PCR; TCRdb has only the in-frame clones, and not every one. Counted here are approximately 50,000 clones, approximately 78% occurring once; the ten biggest clones make up 1.5% to 2%. Time point defined: pretreatment peripheral blood. The receptor's source is a man aged 50 or older with urothelial cancer. This material consisted of PBMCs, taken around atezolizumab (anti-PD-L1) treatment.

The DNA of the CDR3 is TGTGCCAGCAGCCTGGCACGGGGGAGAACTGAAGCTTTCTTT. Protein: CASSLARGRTEAFF. V is TRBV5-6 and J is TRBJ1-1, with D perhaps matching TRBD1 (5 bases). V lost 4 bases to trimming and J lost 5 bases, with 15 bases between them. CDR1 and CDR2 (germline): SGHDT, YYEEEE. The CDR3 length is 14 residues.